The clone carrying this TCR beta chain was counted between two and nine times. What it recognizes is unknown. The data derive from a study of CD8 T cells in ankylosing spondylitis. Germline V gives CDR1 SEHNR, CDR2 FQNEAQ (reference sequence). Losses at the gene ends were 4 bases for V and 0 bases for J; bases not matched to a gene: 10. The CDR3 sequence is 17 residues long. General observations from the study: Several highly homologous variants made up a TCR beta motif that seemed to typify ankylosing spondylitis blood. Enrichment of disease-linked clones was reportedly significant in matched ankylosing spondylitis synovial fluid.

Quantitative 5'-RACE was performed with molecular barcodes, and it yielded the TCR beta libraries. TCRdb passed the 5' RACE reads through MiXCR, listing each CDR3 protein once. The sample shows just under 550,000 distinct CDR3 sequences, about 13% of them seen only once. The rearrangement joins TRBV7-9 to TRBJ2-7; 9 nucleotides align to TRBD1. The specimen was blood, either unsorted or a sorted T cell fraction (not recorded which). The clonotype comes from a male donor with ankylosing spondylitis. The chain's CDR3 is CASSSTWTGESSYEQYF. In DNA, the CDR3 is TGTGCCAGCAGCTCTACTTGGACAGGGGAAAGCTCCTACGAGCAGTACTTC. Together with reference TRBV7-9 and TRBJ2-7, the CDR3 gives the full variable domain: DTGVSQNPRHKITKRGQNVTFRCDPISEHNRLYWYRQTLGQGPEFLTYFQNEAQLEKSRLLSDRFSAERPKGSFSTLEIQRTEQGDSAMYLCASSSTWTGESSYEQYFGPGTRLTVT.